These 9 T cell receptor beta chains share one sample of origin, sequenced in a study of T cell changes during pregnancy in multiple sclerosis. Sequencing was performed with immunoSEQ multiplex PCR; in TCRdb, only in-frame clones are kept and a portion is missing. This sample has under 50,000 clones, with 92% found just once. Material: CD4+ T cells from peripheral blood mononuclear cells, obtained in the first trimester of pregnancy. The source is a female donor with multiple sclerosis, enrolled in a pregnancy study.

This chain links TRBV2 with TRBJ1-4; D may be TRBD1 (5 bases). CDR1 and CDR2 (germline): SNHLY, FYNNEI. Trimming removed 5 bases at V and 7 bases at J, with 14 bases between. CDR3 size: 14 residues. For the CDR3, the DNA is TGTGCCAGCAGTATACAGGTTCCGGGTGAAAAACTGTTTTTT. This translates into CASSIQVPGEKLFF.

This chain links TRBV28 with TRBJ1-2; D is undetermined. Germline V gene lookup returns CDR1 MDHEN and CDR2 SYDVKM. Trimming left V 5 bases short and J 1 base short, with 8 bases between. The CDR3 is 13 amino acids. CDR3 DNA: TGTGCCAGCAGTGCCCGGGTTAACTATGGCTACACCTTC. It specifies CASSARVNYGYTF.

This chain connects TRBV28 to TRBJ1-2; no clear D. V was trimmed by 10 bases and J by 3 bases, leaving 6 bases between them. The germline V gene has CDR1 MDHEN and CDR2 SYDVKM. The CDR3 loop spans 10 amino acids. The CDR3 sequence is CATSHYGYTF. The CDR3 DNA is TGTGCCACGTCTCACTATGGCTACACCTTC.

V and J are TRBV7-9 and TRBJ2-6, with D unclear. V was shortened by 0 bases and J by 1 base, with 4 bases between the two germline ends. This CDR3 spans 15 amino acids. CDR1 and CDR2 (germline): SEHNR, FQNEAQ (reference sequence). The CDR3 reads CASSLAVSGANVLTF. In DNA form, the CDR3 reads TGTGCCAGCAGCTTAGCCGTTTCTGGGGCCAACGTCCTGACTTTC.

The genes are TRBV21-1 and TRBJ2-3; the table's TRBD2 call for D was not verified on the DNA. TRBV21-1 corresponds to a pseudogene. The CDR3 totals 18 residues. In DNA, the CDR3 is TGTGCCAGCAGCAAAGCCGGAATTAGCGGTTTGGGGAAAGATACGCAGTATTTT. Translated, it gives CASSKAGISGLGKDTQYF.

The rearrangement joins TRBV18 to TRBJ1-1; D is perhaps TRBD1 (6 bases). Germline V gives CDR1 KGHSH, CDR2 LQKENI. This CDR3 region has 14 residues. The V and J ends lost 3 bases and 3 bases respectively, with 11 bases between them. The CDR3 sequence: CASSPSGQYTEAFF. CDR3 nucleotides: TGTGCCAGCTCACCGAGCGGACAGTACACTGAAGCTTTCTTT.

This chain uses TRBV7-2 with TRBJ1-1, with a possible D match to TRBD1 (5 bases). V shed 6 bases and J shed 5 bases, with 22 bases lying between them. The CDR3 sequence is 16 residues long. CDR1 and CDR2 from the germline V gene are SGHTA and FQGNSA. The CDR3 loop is CASRPSGSGVSTEAFF. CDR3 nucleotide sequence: TGTGCCAGCAGACCGTCGGGGTCGGGGGTTAGTACTGAAGCTTTCTTT. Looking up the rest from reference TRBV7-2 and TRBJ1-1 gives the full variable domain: GAGVSQSPSNKVTEKGKDVELRCDPISGHTALYWYRQSLGQGLEFLIYFQGNSAPDKSGLPSDRFSAERTGGSVSTLTIQRTQQEDSAVYLCASRPSGSGVSTEAFFGQGTRLTVV.

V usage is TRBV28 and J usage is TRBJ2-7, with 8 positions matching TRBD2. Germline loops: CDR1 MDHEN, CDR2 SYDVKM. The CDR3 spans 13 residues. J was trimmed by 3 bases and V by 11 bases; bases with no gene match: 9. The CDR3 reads CAARGANIYEQYF. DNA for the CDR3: TGTGCCGCGCGGGGGGCAAACATCTACGAGCAGTACTTC.

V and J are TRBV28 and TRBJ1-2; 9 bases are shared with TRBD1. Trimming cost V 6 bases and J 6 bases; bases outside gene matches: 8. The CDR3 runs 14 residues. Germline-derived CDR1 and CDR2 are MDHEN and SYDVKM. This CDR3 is CASRSTGGYDGYTF. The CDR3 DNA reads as TGTGCCAGCAGGTCGACAGGGGGATACGATGGCTACACCTTC.